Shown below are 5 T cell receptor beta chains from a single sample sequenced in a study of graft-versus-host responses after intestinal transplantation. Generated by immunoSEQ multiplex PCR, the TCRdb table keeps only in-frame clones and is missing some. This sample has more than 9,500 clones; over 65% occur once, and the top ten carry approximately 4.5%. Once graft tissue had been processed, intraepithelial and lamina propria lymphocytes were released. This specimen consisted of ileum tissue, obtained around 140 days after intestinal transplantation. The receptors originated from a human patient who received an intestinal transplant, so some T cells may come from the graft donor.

CDR3 in amino acids: CASSPAGDYNEQFF. Written as DNA, the CDR3 is TGTGCCAGCAGTCCGGCGGGAGACTACAATGAGCAGTTCTTC. The V and J genes are TRBV6-4 and TRBJ2-1; 7 positions agree with TRBD2. Germline assignment: CDR1 MRHNA and CDR2 SNTAGT. This CDR3 has 14 amino acids. V lost 5 bases to trimming and J lost 3 bases; unmatched junction nucleotides: 4.

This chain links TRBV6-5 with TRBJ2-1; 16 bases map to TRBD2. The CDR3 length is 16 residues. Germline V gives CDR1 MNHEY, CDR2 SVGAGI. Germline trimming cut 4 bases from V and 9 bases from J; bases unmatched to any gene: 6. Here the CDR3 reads CASSFTGTSGGAEQFF. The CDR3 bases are TGTGCCAGCAGTTTCACCGGGACTAGCGGGGGGGCTGAGCAGTTCTTC.

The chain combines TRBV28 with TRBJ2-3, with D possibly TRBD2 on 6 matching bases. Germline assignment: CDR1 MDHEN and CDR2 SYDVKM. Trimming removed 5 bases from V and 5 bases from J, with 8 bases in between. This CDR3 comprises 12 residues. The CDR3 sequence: CASSTGEDTQYF. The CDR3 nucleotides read TGTGCCAGCAGTACGGGAGAAGATACGCAGTATTTT.

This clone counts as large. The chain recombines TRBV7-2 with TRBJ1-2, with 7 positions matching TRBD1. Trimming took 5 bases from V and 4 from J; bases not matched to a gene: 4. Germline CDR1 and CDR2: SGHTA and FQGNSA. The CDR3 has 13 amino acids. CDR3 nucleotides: TGTGCCAGCAGCCCGACAGGGAGCTATGGCTACACCTTC. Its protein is CASSPTGSYGYTF.

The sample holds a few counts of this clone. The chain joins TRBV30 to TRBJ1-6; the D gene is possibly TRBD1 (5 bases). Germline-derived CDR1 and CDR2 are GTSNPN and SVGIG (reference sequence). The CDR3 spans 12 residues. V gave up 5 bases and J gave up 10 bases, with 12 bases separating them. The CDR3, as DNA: TGTGCCTGGGGCAGGGAGGGGTCACCCCTCCACTTT. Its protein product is CAWGREGSPLHF.